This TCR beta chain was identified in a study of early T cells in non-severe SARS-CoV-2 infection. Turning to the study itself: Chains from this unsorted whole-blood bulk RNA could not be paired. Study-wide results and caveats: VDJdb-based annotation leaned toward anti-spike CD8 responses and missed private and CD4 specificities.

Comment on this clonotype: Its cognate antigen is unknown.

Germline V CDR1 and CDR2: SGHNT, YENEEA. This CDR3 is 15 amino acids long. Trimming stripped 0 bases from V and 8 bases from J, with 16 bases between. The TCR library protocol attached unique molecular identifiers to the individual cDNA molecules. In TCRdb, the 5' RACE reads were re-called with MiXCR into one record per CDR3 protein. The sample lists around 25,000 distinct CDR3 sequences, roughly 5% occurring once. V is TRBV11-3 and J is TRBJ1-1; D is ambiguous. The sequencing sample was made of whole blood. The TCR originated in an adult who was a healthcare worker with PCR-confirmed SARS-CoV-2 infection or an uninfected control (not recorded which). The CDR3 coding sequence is TGTGCCAGCAGCTTAGATGGCACGATGGGCAGGGAAGCTTTCTTT. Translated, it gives CASSLDGTMGREAFF.